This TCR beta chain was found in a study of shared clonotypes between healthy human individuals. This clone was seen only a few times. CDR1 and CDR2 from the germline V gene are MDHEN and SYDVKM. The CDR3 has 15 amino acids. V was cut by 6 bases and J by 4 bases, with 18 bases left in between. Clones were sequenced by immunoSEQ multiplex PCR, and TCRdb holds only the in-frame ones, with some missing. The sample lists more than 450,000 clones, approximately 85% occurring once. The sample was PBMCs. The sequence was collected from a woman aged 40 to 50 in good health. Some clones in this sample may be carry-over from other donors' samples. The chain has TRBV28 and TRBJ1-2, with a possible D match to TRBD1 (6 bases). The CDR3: CASSLGGAAGYGYTF. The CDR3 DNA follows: TGTGCCAGCAGCTTGGGGGGGGCGGCAGGCTATGGCTACACCTTC.